The 32 T cell receptor beta chains below come from one sample, sequenced in a study of CXCR3 chemokines and chemotherapy response in bladder cancer. TCRdb reprocessed the PCR reads with MiXCR, giving one entry per CDR3 protein. The sample consists of about 8,600 distinct CDR3 sequences, about 12% of them appearing once. The specimen was collected from a patient whose treatment included neoadjuvant chemotherapy. The receptors here all came from a human donor with bladder cancer that responded to neoadjuvant chemotherapy.

On this clonotype: This likely reflects a read error, since a far larger clone is one base away. The chain uses TRBV6-6 and TRBJ1-2; perhaps TRBD1 as D (5 bases). V was clipped by 6 bases and J by 3 bases, with 17 bases between them. Germline V gene sequence: CDR1 MNHNY, CDR2 SVGAGI (reference sequence). The CDR3 has 15 residues. The CDR3 DNA is TGTGCCAGCAGAGCGGGGGGTATCGTGGACTATGGCTACACCTTC. Amino acids: CASRAGGIVDYGYTF.

In this sample, this clonotype turned up many times. V gene TRBV6-1 combines with J gene TRBJ1-3, with TRBD1 identical over 7 bases. This CDR3 has 16 amino acids. Germline assignment: CDR1 MNHNS and CDR2 SASEGT. V lost 10 bases, J lost 0 bases, and 12 bases stayed unmatched. The CDR3 sequence: CATTRDSLYSGNTIYF. The CDR3, as DNA: TGTGCCACCACCCGGGACAGCCTATACTCTGGAAACACCATATATTTT.

This clonotype occurred many times. This chain links TRBV9 with TRBJ1-1, with D perhaps TRBD1 (5 bases). The CDR3 loop spans 15 amino acids. Per germline, CDR1 SGDLS and CDR2 YYNGEE. V lost 5 bases, J lost 4 bases, and 18 bases lay in between. The CDR3 DNA reads as TGTGCCAGCAGTTCCGAGACAGCCCGTCCCACTGAAGCTTTCTTT. It yields the protein CASSSETARPTEAFF.

This clonotype was seen a few times. The chain combines TRBV12-3 or TRBV12-4 with TRBJ1-3, with D possibly TRBD1 on 5 matching bases. V gave up 7 bases and J gave up 0 bases, with 16 bases separating them. The CDR3 extends over 16 amino acids. CDR3 sequence (DNA): TGTGCCAGCACTAAAATGGAGGGGTTCTCTGGAAACACCATATATTTT. Protein sequence: CASTKMEGFSGNTIYF.

In this sample, this clonotype turned up many times. The chain links TRBV6-1 to TRBJ2-7; 7 bases fit TRBD1. Germline V gene lookup returns CDR1 MNHNS and CDR2 SASEGT. V was clipped by 8 bases and J by 4 bases; unmatched bases: 11. This CDR3 is built from 14 residues. CDR3 loop: CASSRGGQTYEQYF. The CDR3 coding sequence is TGTGCCAGCTCCCGTGGGGGACAGACATACGAGCAGTACTTC.

In its sample, this clonotype is medium-sized. The chain has TRBV6-6 and TRBJ1-4, with 7 bases that match TRBD1. V gave up 2 bases and J gave up 8 bases; unmatched junction bases: 8. This CDR3 has 15 amino acids. Per germline, CDR1 MNHNY and CDR2 SVGAGI (reference sequence). This CDR3 reads CASSYPQGPGEKLFF. In DNA form, the CDR3 reads TGTGCCAGCAGTTACCCACAGGGGCCCGGGGAAAAACTGTTTTTT.

This clonotype was detected ten times or more. The chain is built from TRBV6-1 and TRBJ2-1; tentatively, D is TRBD1 (6 bases). The ends were cut back, 8 bases at V and 0 bases at J, with 11 bases in the middle. CDR1 and CDR2 (germline): MNHNS, SASEGT. The CDR3 extends over 14 amino acids. The CDR3, as DNA: TGTGCCAGCTCCGGGACAAGCTCCTACAATGAGCAGTTCTTC. It codes for CASSGTSSYNEQFF.

As regards this clonotype: A far more abundant clone sits one base away, making this likely a read error. The genes are TRBV6-2 or TRBV6-3 and TRBJ1-6; D is unclear. Trimming shortened V by 8 bases and J by 8 bases, and 22 bases separated the two germline ends. Germline V CDR1 and CDR2: MNHEY, SVGEGT. This CDR3 comprises 16 residues. DNA for the CDR3: TGTGCCAGCTTACCCCTCCCGACCGCCGGGGATTCACCCCTCCACTTT. The encoded protein is CASLPLPTAGDSPLHF.

This clonotype was seen at least ten times. The rearrangement links TRBV6-5 to TRBJ2-1; the match to TRBD2 covers 14 bases. The V gene's germline CDR1 is MNHEY and CDR2 SVGAGI. V trimming: 2 bases; J trimming: 7 bases; junction bases outside the gene matches: 4. The CDR3 contains 16 residues. The CDR3 DNA reads as TGTGCCAGCAGTTACCCGCGACTAGCGGGGGGGAATGAGCAGTTCTTC. It encodes CASSYPRLAGGNEQFF.

This clonotype has more than one count but fewer than ten. This chain connects TRBV20-1 to TRBJ1-5; D may be TRBD1 (6 bases). Germline V gene sequence: CDR1 DFQATT, CDR2 SNEGSKA (reference sequence). The V and J ends lost 2 bases and 4 bases respectively, with 15 bases between them. The CDR3 is made up of 15 amino acids. CDR3 region: CSARSFDRLNQPQHF. The DNA for the CDR3 is TGCAGTGCTAGATCGTTCGACAGGTTAAATCAGCCCCAGCATTTT.

Ten or more counts support this clonotype. This chain connects TRBV18 to TRBJ1-5, with unresolved D. Germline CDR1 is KGHSH and CDR2 is LQKENI. The CDR3 contains 14 residues. Trimming left V 3 bases short and J 9 bases short, with 15 bases between. CDR3 residues: CASSPGWRSGPQHF. The CDR3 DNA is TGTGCCAGCTCACCCGGTTGGCGCTCAGGGCCCCAGCATTTT.

The chain recombines TRBV6-1 with TRBJ2-2, with 10 bases fitting TRBD2. After removal of 7 bases from V and 1 base from J, the junction contained 3 bases not matched to a gene. Germline CDR1 MNHNS, CDR2 SASEGT. CDR3 length: 15 amino acids. The CDR3 sequence is CASILAGGNTGELFF. CDR3 sequence (DNA): TGTGCCAGCATTTTAGCGGGGGGGAACACCGGGGAGCTGTTTTTT.

By frequency in the sample, this clonotype is medium-sized. This sequence joins TRBV11-1 and TRBJ1-2; TRBD1 matches 7 bases. Germline V gene lookup returns CDR1 SGHAT and CDR2 FQDESV (reference sequence). The CDR3 loop spans 15 amino acids. Germline trimming cut 5 bases from V and 3 bases from J; bases unmatched to any gene: 9. The CDR3: CASSLSETGYYGYTF. DNA of the CDR3: TGTGCCAGCAGCCTCTCAGAGACAGGGTACTATGGCTACACCTTC.

This clonotype has a count of ten or more. The V call is TRBV5-4, the J call TRBJ2-1; D is possibly TRBD1 or TRBD2 (7 bases each). V shed 0 bases and J shed 2 bases, with 12 bases lying between them. CDR3 size: 16 residues. The germline V gene has CDR1 SGHNT and CDR2 YYREEE (reference sequence). CDR3 in amino acids: CASSLAAGGAYNEQFF. CDR3 DNA: TGTGCCAGCAGCTTGGCCGCAGGGGGGGCCTACAATGAGCAGTTCTTC. Full variable domain (remainder filled in from reference TRBV5-4 and TRBJ2-1): ETGVTQSPTHLIKTRGQQVTLRCSSQSGHNTVSWYQQALGQGPQFIFQYYREEENGRGNFPPRFSGLQFPNYSSELNVNALELDDSALYLCASSLAAGGAYNEQFFGPGTRLTVL.

This clonotype was counted ten times or more. The genes are TRBV7-2 and TRBJ2-5; 7 positions match TRBD2. Germline trimming cut 3 bases from V and 5 bases from J; bases unmatched to any gene: 6. This CDR3 comprises 14 residues. CDR1 is SGHTA, CDR2 FQGNSA, per germline. CDR3: CASSFRRGRETQYF. The CDR3 nucleotides are TGTGCCAGCAGCTTTCGGCGGGGGAGGGAGACCCAGTACTTC.

This clonotype was found a few times. This sequence joins TRBV11-2 and TRBJ2-1; 10 positions agree with TRBD2. This CDR3 has 15 residues. Trimming at V came to 4 bases and at J to 4 bases, leaving 4 bases not matched to a gene. Germline CDR1 SGHAT, CDR2 FQNNGV. DNA of the CDR3: TGTGCCAGCAGCTCACTAGCGGGGCTGTACAATGAGCAGTTCTTC. The encoded protein is CASSSLAGLYNEQFF.

By share of the sample, this clonotype is medium-sized. This rearrangement joins TRBV10-3 to TRBJ1-6; TRBD1 aligns across 7 bases. CDR3 length: 14 amino acids. V gave up 6 bases and J gave up 6 bases; unmatched junction bases: 5. Germline lookup yields CDR1 ENHRY and CDR2 SYGVKD. The CDR3 region has the DNA TGTGCCATCAGGCCGGGACAGATTAATTCACCCCTCCACTTT. Its translation: CAIRPGQINSPLHF.

In this sample, this clonotype turned up many times. This chain joins TRBV11-2 and TRBJ1-1, with a possible D match to TRBD1 (6 bases). This CDR3 region has 14 residues. Trimming took 5 bases from V and 2 from J, leaving 12 bases between them. Germline lookup yields CDR1 SGHAT and CDR2 FQNNGV. The CDR3 DNA reads as TGTGCCAGCAGCCACCGGGACATAAACACTGAAGCTTTCTTT. It codes for CASSHRDINTEAFF.

This clonotype is deemed medium-sized. The rearrangement uses TRBV7-2 and TRBJ1-6, with a tentative D call TRBD1 (5 bases). The CDR3 is 14 amino acids. The germline gives CDR1 SGHTA, CDR2 FQGNSA. V dropped 3 bases and J dropped 7 bases, with 10 bases sitting between them. CDR3 in DNA: TGTGCCAGCAGCTTGGGGCCGGGAAATTCACCCCTCCACTTT. It translates to CASSLGPGNSPLHF.

This clonotype came up many times. J is TRBJ2-1 and V is TRBV6-1, with a tentative D call TRBD2 (5 bases). The CDR3 extends over 16 amino acids. Germline loops: CDR1 MNHNS, CDR2 SASEGT. V lost 3 bases to trimming and J lost 0 bases, with 12 bases between them. The CDR3 is CASSEEVLSSYNEQFF. CDR3 DNA: TGTGCCAGCAGTGAGGAGGTTTTGAGCTCCTACAATGAGCAGTTCTTC.

The sample holds many counts of this clonotype. The J gene is TRBJ1-4, the V gene TRBV19; D call uncertain. The CDR3 has 16 residues. V gave up 8 bases and J gave up 0 bases, with 16 bases separating them. Germline-derived CDR1 and CDR2 are LNHDA and SQIVND (reference sequence). CDR3 nucleotides: TGTGCCAGTCACTCCTTGGACCGAACAACTAATGAAAAACTGTTTTTT. This sequence encodes CASHSLDRTTNEKLFF.

This clonotype is medium-sized. J is TRBJ2-1 and V is TRBV7-9; 10 positions match TRBD1. Germline V gives CDR1 SEHNR, CDR2 FQNEAQ (reference sequence). CDR3 size: 14 residues. V lost 5 bases, J lost 9 bases, and 7 bases stayed unmatched. CDR3 amino acids: CASSAPGQGFEQFF. Here the CDR3 DNA reads TGTGCCAGCAGCGCGCCGGGACAGGGGTTTGAGCAGTTCTTC.

This clonotype came up many times. The CDR3 nucleotides are TGTGCCAGCAGTGAAGGGGGGTGGAGGGCTGGCTACACCTTC. Translated: CASSEGGWRAGYTF. The V call is TRBV6-1, the J call TRBJ1-2, with D possibly matching TRBD1 (5 bases). This CDR3 has 14 residues. CDR1 is MNHNS, CDR2 SASEGT, per germline. V lost 1 base and J lost 7, with 13 bases in between.

V and J are TRBV28 and TRBJ1-4; 9 bases are shared with TRBD1. With 5 bases clipped from V and 7 bases from J, the junction kept 8 bases outside the gene matches. Germline CDR1 is MDHEN and CDR2 is SYDVKM. This CDR3 is built from 15 residues. For the CDR3, the DNA is TGTGCCAGCAGTCCGGGGACAGGGAGGAGTGAAAAACTGTTTTTT. Protein: CASSPGTGRSEKLFF.

This clonotype was counted ten times or more. J is TRBJ2-1 and V is TRBV19; 10 bases are shared with TRBD2. J lost 9 bases, V lost 6 bases, and 5 bases had no gene match. This CDR3 region has 13 residues. From germline, CDR1 is LNHDA and CDR2 SQIVND (reference sequence). CDR3 nucleotide sequence: TGTGCCAGTAGAGTAGCGGGGGGTGGTGAGCAGTTCTTC. Its translation: CASRVAGGGEQFF. The entire variable domain, with the rest obtained from reference TRBV19 and TRBJ2-1, is as follows: DGGITQSPKYLFRKEGQNVTLSCEQNLNHDAMYWYRQDPGQGLRLIYYSQIVNDFQKGDIAEGYSVSREKKESFPLTVTSAQKNPTAFYLCASRVAGGGEQFFGPGTRLTVL.

This clonotype has at least ten counts. The chain employs TRBV6-6 and TRBJ1-4; possible D gene TRBD1, 5 bases. Per germline, CDR1 MNHNY and CDR2 SVGAGI (reference sequence). The CDR3 loop spans 18 amino acids. With 0 bases removed from V and 0 bases from J, the gap between germline ends came to 14 bases. The CDR3 protein is CASSYSVVSGATNEKLFF. The CDR3 DNA sequence: TGTGCCAGCAGTTACTCGGTCGTCTCGGGGGCAACTAATGAAAAACTGTTTTTT.

Details on this clonotype: It differs at one base from a far larger clone, so likely a read error. The chain couples TRBV6-1 to TRBJ2-7; TRBD2 matches at 13 bases. The V and J ends lost 5 bases and 7 bases, in that order; junction bases with no gene match: 8. This CDR3 is built from 15 residues. CDR1 MNHNS and CDR2 SASEGT come from the germline V gene. The CDR3 region is CASSLTSGGAVEQYF. CDR3 DNA sequence: TGTGCCAGCAGTCTTACTAGCGGGGGGGCGGTTGAGCAGTACTTC.

This clonotype has at least ten counts. The chain recombines TRBV7-2 with TRBJ2-7; 9 bases are shared with TRBD1. Germline assignment: CDR1 SGHTA and CDR2 FQGNSA. This CDR3 is 14 amino acids long. Unmatched junction bases numbered 3, after V lost 0 bases and J lost 6 bases. The CDR3 loop reads CASSLAGTGFEQYF. The CDR3 nucleotides read TGTGCCAGCAGCTTAGCCGGGACAGGGTTCGAGCAGTACTTC.

This clonotype came up many times. This chain connects TRBV6-5 to TRBJ1-1; 9 nucleotides match TRBD1. Per germline, CDR1 MNHEY and CDR2 SVGAGI. This CDR3 has 13 residues. The junction had 4 bases not matched to a gene; V was cut back by 8 bases and J by 3 bases. CDR3 nucleotides: TGTGCCAGCGGTGACAGGGGGGACACTGAAGCTTTCTTT. Protein sequence: CASGDRGDTEAFF.

The sample holds a few counts of this clonotype. The gene calls are TRBV5-6 and TRBJ1-5, with TRBD1 matching over 7 bases. Trimming removed 2 bases from V and 3 bases from J; junction bases left unmatched: 11. Germline values: CDR1 SGHDT, CDR2 YYEEEE. The CDR3 extends over 17 amino acids. The DNA for the CDR3 is TGTGCCAGCAGCTTTCTAGGGGGCCGGGGGATCAATCAGCCCCAGCATTTT. This gives the protein CASSFLGGRGINQPQHF.

This clonotype was counted ten times or more. This chain uses TRBV6-1 with TRBJ1-5; 7 nucleotides match TRBD1. After removal of 7 bases from V and 7 bases from J, the junction contained 7 bases not matched to a gene. CDR1 is MNHNS, CDR2 SASEGT, per germline. There are 13 residues in the CDR3. The CDR3 protein is CASTTGSGQPQHF. The CDR3 DNA reads as TGTGCCAGCACGACAGGGTCGGGGCAGCCCCAGCATTTT.

The chain employs TRBV15 and TRBJ1-2, with 9 bases fitting TRBD1. Germline values: CDR1 LNHNV, CDR2 YYDKDF (reference sequence). CDR3 length: 14 residues. V trimming: 5 bases; J trimming: 8 bases; junction bases outside the gene matches: 9. The CDR3 DNA reads TGTGCCACCAGCCCCACAGGGGGCGCGGGGGGCTACACCTTC. Its translation is CATSPTGGAGGYTF.